This T cell receptor beta chain came from a study of shared clonotypes between healthy human individuals. An approximately 200 ng quantity of DNA, approximately 29,000 T cell genomes, went into the sorted-subset replicate PCRs. Repertoires were generated with immunoSEQ multiplex PCR, while TCRdb's copy carries only in-frame clones and drops some. The sample lists millions of clones; around nine tenths were seen once. The investigators split CD4+ cells into a CD45RA+ naive subset and a CD45RA-negative memory subset. The CDR3 contains 17 residues. Trimming shortened V by 0 bases and J by 7 bases, and 22 bases separated the two germline ends. CDR1 and CDR2 (germline): LNHNV, YYDKDF (reference sequence). In regard to this clone: Antigen specificity is unknown.

Whole-study findings and limits: Owing to a small donor count, the genetic and exposure-history diversity represented was limited.

The chain is built from TRBV15 and TRBJ2-7; D may be TRBD2 (5 bases). The specimen was naive CD4+ T cells sorted from blood. Indicated subset: CD45RA+ positively selected. The origin of this receptor is a young man in good health. As DNA, the CDR3 is TGTGCCACCAGCAGAGATTCCTTCACCCCCAAAACGGGAGAGCAGTACTTC. It is translated as CATSRDSFTPKTGEQYF. Drawing the rest from reference TRBV15 and TRBJ2-7, the complete variable domain is DAMVIQNPRYQVTQFGKPVTLSCSQTLNHNVMYWYQQKSSQAPKLLFHYYDKDFNNEADTPDNFQSRRPNTSFCFLDIRSPGLGDTAMYLCATSRDSFTPKTGEQYFGPGTRLTVT.